This T cell receptor (beta chain) was recorded in a study of blood T cell repertoires in COVID-19. This clone was found once. The assay was immunoSEQ multiplex PCR, and TCRdb's table has in-frame clones only and misses some. The repertoire holds fewer than 450,000 clones, around 86% seen once, with around 6% in the top ten. V was shortened by 0 bases and J by 3 bases, with 6 bases between the two germline ends. The CDR3 runs 15 residues. The germline CDR1 and CDR2 sequences are LGHNT and FRNRAP. Specimen: peripheral blood. This clonotype was obtained from a woman aged 45-65 years with COVID-19, enrolled during active disease. The J gene is TRBJ1-6, the V gene TRBV12-5, with D perhaps matching TRBD1 (6 bases). The CDR3 here is CASGLVQGYNSPLHF. In nucleotides, the CDR3 is TGTGCTAGTGGTTTGGTACAGGGCTATAATTCACCCCTCCACTTT.